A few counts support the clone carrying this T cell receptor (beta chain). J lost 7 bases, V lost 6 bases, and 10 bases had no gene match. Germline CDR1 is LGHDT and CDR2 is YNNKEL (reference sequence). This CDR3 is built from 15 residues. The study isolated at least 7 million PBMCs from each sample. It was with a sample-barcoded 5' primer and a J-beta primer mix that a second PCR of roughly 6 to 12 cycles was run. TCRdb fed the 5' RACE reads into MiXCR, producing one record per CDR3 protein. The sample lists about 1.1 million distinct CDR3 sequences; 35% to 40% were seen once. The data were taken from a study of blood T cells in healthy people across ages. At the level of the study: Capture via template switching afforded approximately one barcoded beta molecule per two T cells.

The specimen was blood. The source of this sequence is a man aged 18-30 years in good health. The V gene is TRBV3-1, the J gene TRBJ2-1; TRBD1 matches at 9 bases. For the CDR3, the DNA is TGTGCCAGCAGGCTACAGGGGGCGTTGGGGAATGAGCAGTTCTTC. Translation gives CASRLQGALGNEQFF.